One and the same sample provided the 30 T cell receptor beta chains below, sequenced in a study of OX40 agonist ivuxolimab in advanced cancers. To prepare the library, the immunoSEQ multiplex PCR assay was applied. Here the immuneACCESS table is served through TCRdb, limited to in-frame sequences with V and J called. Missing clones are a known gap in these copies; in checked studies unresolved V genes cover under half, and the rest lacks a known reason. This sample lists about 84,000 clones; approximately 95% were detected once. 9.5% to 12% of the sample is held by the ten biggest clonotypes. The starting material was CD4+ or CD8+ T cells sorted from blood, obtained in a trial of the OX40 agonist ivuxolimab. The receptors here all came from an adult with an advanced solid tumor such as melanoma, head and neck, liver or kidney cancer.

The chain links TRBV4-3 to TRBJ2-3; D gene unclear. V was shortened by 3 bases and J by 4 bases, with 17 bases between the two germline ends. The CDR3 sequence is 16 residues long. Germline assignment: CDR1 LGHNA and CDR2 YSLEER. The CDR3: CASSQEKTYIPDTQYF. The CDR3 DNA sequence: TGCGCCAGCAGCCAGGAGAAGACATACATCCCAGATACGCAGTATTTT.

In the case of this clone: An end of the junction differs from the germline gene, which may be a read error. The chain recombines TRBV7-7 with TRBJ2-7, with 11 nucleotides matching TRBD2. In germline, CDR1 is SSHAT, CDR2 FNYEAQ (reference sequence). The CDR3 length is 19 residues. CDR3 residues: CASSLPRASGRHLQDEQYF. CDR3 sequence (DNA): TGTGCTAGCAGCTTACCCCGGGCTAGCGGGAGGCACCTTCAAGACGAGCAGTACTTC.

This clone was observed once. V and J are TRBV25-1 and TRBJ2-7; 8 nucleotides align to TRBD1. Looked up from germline, CDR1 is MGHDK and CDR2 is SYGVNS. This CDR3 region has 15 residues. With 10 bases clipped from V and 4 bases from J, the junction kept 15 bases outside the gene matches. The CDR3 loop is CANYRKRGQVYEQYF. DNA for the CDR3: TGTGCCAACTACCGTAAAAGGGGACAGGTATACGAGCAGTACTTC.

In this sample, this clone turned up a few times. The chain links TRBV11-2 to TRBJ1-4; no reliable D call. Per germline, CDR1 SGHAT and CDR2 FQNNGV. Trimming shortened V by 3 bases and J by 0 bases, and 8 bases separated the two germline ends. The CDR3 is 15 residues long. In DNA, the CDR3 is TGTGCCAGCAGCTTCCTAGACGCAACTAATGAAAAACTGTTTTTT. Its translation is CASSFLDATNEKLFF.

The chain joins TRBV9 to TRBJ2-3; D perhaps matches TRBD1 (5 bases). CDR1 is SGDLS, CDR2 YYNGEE, per germline. Trimming shortened V by 0 bases and J by 1 base, and 9 bases separated the two germline ends. The CDR3 runs 15 residues. CDR3 loop: CASSVGGRGTDTQYF. CDR3 coding DNA: TGTGCCAGCAGCGTAGGAGGCAGGGGCACAGATACGCAGTATTTT.

V and J are TRBV30 and TRBJ1-2; D remains ambiguous. V was shortened by 0 bases and J by 7 bases, with 9 bases between the two germline ends. The germline V gene has CDR1 GTSNPN and CDR2 SVGIG (reference sequence). The CDR3 totals 12 residues. The CDR3 DNA is TGTGCCTGGAGTGTACGAGGGTCTGGCTACACCTTC. It specifies CAWSVRGSGYTF.

The V gene is TRBV28, the J gene TRBJ2-7; no reliable D call. Trimming shortened V by 4 bases and J by 4 bases, and 14 bases separated the two germline ends. CDR3 length equals 14 residues. Germline V gene sequence: CDR1 MDHEN, CDR2 SYDVKM. CDR3 sequence (DNA): TGTGCCAGCAGTTCGCCCCGACCAACGTACGAGCAGTACTTC. It encodes CASSSPRPTYEQYF.

The count of this clone is one. The V call is TRBV5-8, the J call TRBJ2-1; D not certain. Germline lookup yields CDR1 SGHTS and CDR2 YDEGEE. CDR3 length: 15 amino acids. Between the trimmed V and J ends, which lost 0 bases and 0 bases, there was a span of 7 bases. In nucleotides, the CDR3 is TGTGCCAGCAGCTTGGTGGGATTCTCCTACAATGAGCAGTTCTTC. This encodes CASSLVGFSYNEQFF.

The chain combines TRBV9 with TRBJ1-2, with 9 bases fitting TRBD1. Germline V lookup: CDR1 SGDLS, CDR2 YYNGEE. With V trimmed by 4 bases and J by 4 bases, 11 bases remained unmatched. The CDR3 covers 16 residues. CDR3 DNA sequence: TGTGCCAGCAGCACCCAACAGGGGGCCCCCCTCTATGGCTACACCTTC. Protein product: CASSTQQGAPLYGYTF.

The V gene is TRBV25-1, the J gene TRBJ2-1, with 8 bases fitting TRBD1. Germline trimming cut 1 base from V and 5 bases from J; bases unmatched to any gene: 4. Germline V lookup: CDR1 MGHDK, CDR2 SYGVNS. This CDR3 spans 15 amino acids. The CDR3 sequence is CASSEWGTGDNEQFF. CDR3 nucleotide sequence: TGTGCCAGCAGTGAATGGGGGACAGGAGACAATGAGCAGTTCTTC.

The rearrangement uses TRBV7-8 and TRBJ2-3; D is undetermined. There are 19 residues in the CDR3. The germline V gene encodes CDR1 SGHVS and CDR2 FQNEAQ. Trimming stripped 0 bases from V and 0 bases from J, with 19 bases between. The CDR3: CASSLAYDVHNASTDTQYF. The CDR3 coding sequence is TGTGCCAGCAGCTTAGCTTACGATGTTCATAATGCTAGCACAGATACGCAGTATTTT.

The chain couples TRBV9 to TRBJ1-5; D uncertain. The germline CDR1 and CDR2 sequences are SGDLS and YYNGEE. V was trimmed by 8 bases and J by 9 bases, leaving 18 bases between them. The CDR3 runs 13 residues. As DNA, the CDR3 is TGTGCCAGGTTAGGCCGCGGGAATATGCCCCAGCATTTT. Protein: CARLGRGNMPQHF.

This chain connects TRBV27 to TRBJ2-7, with D perhaps TRBD1 (6 bases). Trimming removed 4 bases from V and 0 bases from J, with 10 bases in between. The CDR3 sequence is 14 residues long. From germline, CDR1 is MNHEY and CDR2 SMNVEV (reference sequence). The CDR3 reads CASSSTGSSYEQYF. CDR3 coding DNA: TGTGCCAGCAGTTCGACAGGTAGCTCCTACGAGCAGTACTTC.

This chain uses TRBV9 with TRBJ1-1; D is undetermined. Germline V gene sequence: CDR1 SGDLS, CDR2 YYNGEE. This CDR3 has 12 residues. Trimming cost V 4 bases and J 8 bases, with 12 bases left between them. Here the CDR3 DNA reads TGTGCCAGCAGCCCATCCGACGGAGAAGCTTTCTTT. This gives the protein CASSPSDGEAFF. Complete variable domain (other parts from reference TRBV9 and TRBJ1-1): DSGVTQTPKHLITATGQRVTLRCSPRSGDLSVYWYQQSLDQGLQFLIQYYNGEERAKGNILERFSAQQFPDLHSELNLSSLELGDSALYFCASSPSDGEAFFGQGTRLTVV.

This chain joins TRBV13 and TRBJ2-7; TRBD2 agrees at 7 bases. The junction had 6 bases not matched to a gene; V was cut back by 4 bases and J by 0 bases. The CDR3 totals 15 residues. Germline loops: CDR1 PRHDT, CDR2 FYEKMQ (reference sequence). The chain's CDR3 is CASSSTSDSSYEQYF. DNA of the CDR3: TGTGCCAGCAGCTCTACTAGCGATAGCTCCTACGAGCAGTACTTC.

The rearrangement joins TRBV14 to TRBJ2-1; the match to TRBD2 covers 9 bases. Trimming at V came to 4 bases and at J to 8 bases, leaving 15 bases not matched to a gene. The CDR3 covers 17 residues. CDR1 is SGHDN, CDR2 FVKESK, per germline. CDR3 residues: CASSLESVSGRIYEQFF. CDR3 in DNA: TGTGCCAGCAGCCTAGAAAGTGTTAGCGGGAGAATCTATGAGCAGTTCTTC.

The J gene is TRBJ2-7, the V gene TRBV6-1; no reliable D call. From germline, CDR1 is MNHNS and CDR2 SASEGT. V was clipped by 0 bases and J by 5 bases, with 8 bases between them. The CDR3 runs to 13 residues. DNA for the CDR3: TGTGCCAGCAGTGAAGCAGTCTTCCACGAGCAGTACTTC. The encoded protein is CASSEAVFHEQYF.

This clone was seen just once. The rearrangement joins TRBV10-3 to TRBJ2-1, with D hard to call. The CDR3 has 14 residues. CDR1 and CDR2 from the germline V gene are ENHRY and SYGVKD. Between the trimmed V and J ends, which lost 3 bases and 0 bases, there was a span of 6 bases. The CDR3 region is CAISDSTSYNEQFF. The DNA of the CDR3 is TGTGCCATCAGTGACTCGACCTCCTACAATGAGCAGTTCTTC.

V and J are TRBV27 and TRBJ1-1, with a possible D match to TRBD1 (6 bases). Germline V gives CDR1 MNHEY, CDR2 SMNVEV (reference sequence). This CDR3 comprises 12 residues. V was pared by 4 bases and J by 12 bases, with 15 bases between. Written as DNA, the CDR3 is TGTGCCAGCAGTTCAGGGGCGACGCAAACTTTCTTT. Encoded protein: CASSSGATQTFF.

This clone has a single count. This sequence joins TRBV6-5 and TRBJ2-2, with 9 bases matching TRBD1. The CDR3 is 14 residues long. Germline V gives CDR1 MNHEY, CDR2 SVGAGI. The junction had 5 bases not matched to a gene; V was cut back by 10 bases and J by 2 bases. In nucleotides, the CDR3 is TGTGCCATCCGGGACAGGGTCAACACCGGGGAGCTGTTTTTT. Amino acids: CAIRDRVNTGELFF.

The chain is built from TRBV4-3 and TRBJ2-7; 13 bases map to TRBD2. J lost 2 bases, V lost 2 bases, and 6 bases had no gene match. The V gene's germline CDR1 is LGHNA and CDR2 YSLEER. The CDR3 is 17 residues long. The CDR3 loop is CASSQRLAGGGAYEQYF. As DNA, the CDR3 is TGCGCCAGCAGCCAAAGACTAGCGGGAGGAGGGGCCTACGAGCAGTACTTC.

The chain is built from TRBV5-1 and TRBJ1-3; TRBD1 might be the D (6 bases). Between the trimmed V and J ends, which lost 7 bases and 0 bases, there was a span of 14 bases. The CDR3 spans 15 residues. Germline assignment: CDR1 SGHRS and CDR2 YFSETQ. CDR3 amino acids: CASCRDIDSGNTIYF. In DNA, the CDR3 is TGCGCCAGCTGCCGGGACATAGACTCTGGAAACACCATATATTTT.

The chain has TRBV28 and TRBJ1-1; D is unresolved. Germline values: CDR1 MDHEN, CDR2 SYDVKM. V was cut by 8 bases and J by 0 bases, with 10 bases left in between. The CDR3 has 13 amino acids. CDR3 protein: CASWSGMNTEAFF. The CDR3 DNA reads as TGTGCCAGCTGGAGTGGGATGAACACTGAAGCTTTCTTT.

The CDR3 reads CASSYAGSTIQYF. CDR3 in DNA: TGTGCCAGCAGTTACGCGGGCAGCACAATTCAGTACTTC. J is TRBJ2-4 and V is TRBV6-5; D may be TRBD2 (5 bases). CDR3 size: 13 residues. Germline assignment: CDR1 MNHEY and CDR2 SVGAGI. The germline V and J ends were trimmed by 2 bases and 10 bases, with 12 bases remaining between them.

The gene calls are TRBV7-2 and TRBJ2-7; 7 nucleotides agree with TRBD1. The CDR3 consists of 15 residues. Unmatched junction bases numbered 10, after V lost 6 bases and J lost 2 bases. Germline lookup yields CDR1 SGHTA and CDR2 FQGNSA. CDR3 region: CASRLLDRPAYEQYF. As DNA, the CDR3 is TGTGCCAGCAGGCTACTGGACAGGCCGGCCTACGAGCAGTACTTC.

The V and J genes are TRBV7-9 and TRBJ2-3; 13 bases are shared with TRBD2. Per germline, CDR1 SEHNR and CDR2 FQNEAQ (reference sequence). The CDR3 covers 15 residues. The V and J ends lost 5 bases and 5 bases, in that order; junction bases with no gene match: 4. CDR3 sequence: CASSPGLAGRDTQYF. The CDR3 nucleotides read TGTGCCAGCAGCCCGGGACTAGCGGGAAGAGATACGCAGTATTTT.

The chain is built from TRBV7-3 and TRBJ2-2; 14 nucleotides line up with TRBD2. The CDR3 covers 20 residues. The V gene end was trimmed by 4 bases and the J gene end by 8 bases; junction bases not matched to a gene: 18. Germline CDR1 is SGHTA and CDR2 is FQGTGA. The CDR3 DNA reads TGTGCCAGCAGCTCCGAGGGGACTAGCGGGAGTGTAAGGAGTCCGGGGGAGCTGTTTTTT. Its protein product is CASSSEGTSGSVRSPGELFF.

The V call is TRBV2, the J call TRBJ2-7; 7 bases are a match to TRBD1. The length of the CDR3 is 13 residues. After removal of 6 bases from V and 1 base from J, the junction contained 3 bases not matched to a gene. CDR1 and CDR2 (germline): SNHLY, FYNNEI. The CDR3 protein is CASSNRGSYEQYF. The CDR3 DNA sequence: TGTGCCAGCAGCAACAGGGGTTCCTACGAGCAGTACTTC.

This clone occurred a few times. The chain recombines TRBV11-2 with TRBJ2-7, with 8 positions matching TRBD1. This CDR3 is built from 15 residues. Germline V CDR1 and CDR2: SGHAT, FQNNGV. The junction had 3 bases not matched to a gene; V was cut back by 1 base and J by 1 base. The CDR3 reads CASSLVYRGSYEQYF. The CDR3 nucleotides read TGTGCCAGCAGCTTAGTGTACAGGGGGTCCTACGAGCAGTACTTC. The entire variable domain, with the rest obtained from reference TRBV11-2 and TRBJ2-7, is as follows: EAGVAQSPRYKIIEKRQSVAFWCNPISGHATLYWYQQILGQGPKLLIQFQNNGVVDDSQLPKDRFSAERLKGVDSTLKIQPAKLEDSAVYLCASSLVYRGSYEQYFGPGTRLTVT.

This clone was seen just once. J is TRBJ2-1 and V is TRBV28, with a tentative D call TRBD1 (5 bases). The CDR3 loop spans 16 amino acids. The V gene lost 5 bases and the J gene lost 1 base, with 15 bases spanning the gap. The germline V gene has CDR1 MDHEN and CDR2 SYDVKM. The CDR3 nucleotides are TGTGCCAGCAGTGTAGGCCAGGGAAGATCCTACAATGAGCAGTTCTTC. Its translation: CASSVGQGRSYNEQFF.